This T cell receptor (beta chain) was observed in a study of response to subunit inactivated influenza vaccine. Study findings and constraints: The authors suggested that few new T cells are recruited per seasonal influenza vaccination.

J lost 2 bases, V lost 4 bases, and 12 bases had no gene match. The CDR3 is 17 amino acids. The V gene's germline CDR1 is SGHAT and CDR2 FQNNGV. Via MiXCR, TCRdb re-called the RT-PCR reads, giving one row per CDR3 protein. The repertoire includes hundreds of thousands of distinct CDR3 sequences, roughly 22% of them detected once, and 10% sits in the top ten. Points on this clonotype: Antigen unknown.

This TCR derives from a man aged 45-69 years who received an inactivated influenza vaccine. The V call is TRBV11-2, the J call TRBJ2-3; 7 bases fit TRBD1. The sequences come from PBMCs from blood, collected approximately 20 months after vaccination. The CDR3 DNA reads TGTGCCAGCAGCTCGAGGGACAGAAAAAGTAACACAGATACGCAGTATTTT. It yields the protein CASSSRDRKSNTDTQYF.